Detailed here is one T cell receptor (beta chain). Trimming removed 6 bases from V and 2 bases from J; junction bases left unmatched: 3. The CDR3 length is 14 residues. Germline values: CDR1 MNHEY, CDR2 SVGAGI. Original data processing: Estimated nucleated cell counts came from reference gene primer amplification. TCRdb's table, derived via immunoSEQ multiplex PCR, lists solely in-frame clones and lacks some. From that table come the V and J calls and clone size; the DNA was used to work out D and trimming. This sample has 90,000 to 100,000 clones, with about four fifths found just once. This entry is derived from a study of blood T cell repertoires in COVID-19. Study information: Sites in the United States, Italy and Spain provided acute and convalescent COVID-19 samples.

This rearrangement joins TRBV6-5 to TRBJ2-7; the match to TRBD2 covers 11 bases. The TCR sequence derives from a man aged 70-80 years with active or convalescent COVID-19. The sample consisted of peripheral blood. The DNA for the CDR3 is TGTGCCAGCAGAAGACTAGCGGGGCCCTACGAGCAGTACTTC. Translated: CASRRLAGPYEQYF.